These 17 T cell receptor beta chains were all obtained from the same sample, sequenced in a study of beta chain features in type 1 diabetes. Points from the study as a whole: When Type 1 diabetes patients were examined, their TCRB CDR3s proved moderately but significantly shorter in all four CD4+ subsets.

Every isolated RNA sample was fully reverse transcribed, so sequencing captured expressed TCRB transcripts. This table comes from immunoSEQ multiplex PCR, and its TCRdb copy is limited to in-frame clones, with some not included. The profile covers approximately 240,000 clones, with approximately 16% appearing a single time and 0.065% to 0.1% taken by the ten largest. What these receptors recognize is not known. The sample comprised naive CD4+ T cells from blood. These receptor sequences come from a man under 40 with type 1 diabetes.

The gene calls are TRBV5-1 and TRBJ2-3; D may be TRBD1 (5 bases). This CDR3 is 14 amino acids long. Germline CDR1 and CDR2: SGHRS and YFSETQ. The V and J ends lost 0 bases and 2 bases respectively, with 7 bases between them. The CDR3 protein is CASSLEQVTDTQYF. In DNA, the CDR3 is TGCGCCAGCAGCTTGGAACAGGTCACAGATACGCAGTATTTT. Complete variable domain (other parts from reference TRBV5-1 and TRBJ2-3): KAGVTQTPRYLIKTRGQQVTLSCSPISGHRSVSWYQQTPGQGLQFLFEYFSETQRNKGNFPGRFSGRQFSNSRSEMNVSTLELGDSALYLCASSLEQVTDTQYFGPGTRLTVL.

The chain has TRBV30 and TRBJ2-6; possibly TRBD1 or TRBD2 for D (5 bases each). Trimming took 3 bases from V and 2 from J, leaving 8 bases between them. Germline V CDR1 and CDR2: GTSNPN, SVGIG (reference sequence). This CDR3 contains 14 residues. CDR3 in DNA: TGTGCCTGGAGGAGGGACGCTGGGGCCAACGTCCTGACTTTC. This sequence encodes CAWRRDAGANVLTF.

This clone was observed a few times. The rearrangement links TRBV28 to TRBJ2-7, with TRBD2 matching over 9 bases. The germline gives CDR1 MDHEN, CDR2 SYDVKM. The CDR3 totals 16 residues. The V and J ends lost 7 bases and 4 bases, in that order; junction bases with no gene match: 14. CDR3 sequence reads: CASTSAEVAGEYEQYF. CDR3 nucleotides: TGTGCCAGCACCTCGGCGGAGGTAGCGGGAGAATACGAGCAGTACTTC.

The genes are TRBV27 and TRBJ2-6, with D unresolved. V lost 5 bases and J lost 9, with 23 bases in between. The CDR3 contains 17 residues. CDR1 MNHEY and CDR2 SMNVEV come from the germline V gene (reference sequence). The CDR3 loop is CASSPRTPPLQFNVLTF. The CDR3 nucleotides are TGTGCCAGCAGTCCTAGGACGCCCCCTTTACAATTCAACGTCCTGACTTTC.

The chain links TRBV29-1 to TRBJ2-1; TRBD2 matches at 9 bases. Germline lookup yields CDR1 SQVTM and CDR2 ANQGSEA. This CDR3 is built from 12 residues. Losses at the gene ends were 6 bases for V and 5 bases for J; bases not matched to a gene: 2. The CDR3 sequence is CSVGTSNNEQFF. DNA of the CDR3: TGCAGCGTAGGGACTAGCAACAATGAGCAGTTCTTC.

Concerning this clone itself: This same CDR3 is encoded by further DNA sequences in the sample. The chain uses TRBV29-1 and TRBJ2-3; 11 positions match TRBD2. Germline loops: CDR1 SQVTM, CDR2 ANQGSEA. V lost 3 bases, J lost 0 bases, and 2 bases stayed unmatched. This CDR3 comprises 15 residues. CDR3 nucleotides: TGCAGCGTTGAGGGGACTAGCGGAAGCACAGATACGCAGTATTTT. It yields the protein CSVEGTSGSTDTQYF.

The chain carries TRBV25-1 and TRBJ2-5; D is uncertain. V lost 0 bases and J 4 bases, leaving 15 bases between the germline ends. Germline lookup yields CDR1 MGHDK and CDR2 SYGVNS. This CDR3 spans 16 amino acids. The CDR3 loop is CASSEYHGFSRETQYF. CDR3 bases: TGTGCCAGCAGTGAATATCACGGCTTCAGCAGAGAGACCCAGTACTTC.

The V gene is TRBV29-1, the J gene TRBJ1-2; no reliable D call. Looked up from germline, CDR1 is SQVTM and CDR2 is ANQGSEA. The V end was cut by 3 bases, the J end by 4 bases, with 9 bases between. This CDR3 has 12 amino acids. The chain's CDR3 is CSVEGEAYGYTF. The DNA for the CDR3 is TGCAGCGTTGAGGGCGAGGCCTATGGCTACACCTTC. Variable domain in full (rest from reference TRBV29-1 and TRBJ1-2): SAVISQKPSRDICQRGTSLTIQCQVDSQVTMMFWYRQQPGQSLTLIATANQGSEATYESGFVIDKFPISRPNLTFSTLTVSNMSPEDSSIYLCSVEGEAYGYTFGSGTRLTVV.

This clone was detected a few times. The gene calls are TRBV19 and TRBJ2-6; 8 bases align to TRBD2. Germline V gene data show CDR1 as LNHDA and CDR2 as SQIVND (reference sequence). This CDR3 is built from 16 residues. V trimming: 5 bases; J trimming: 0 bases; junction bases outside the gene matches: 3. CDR3 nucleotide sequence: TGTGCCAGTAGTCGAGCGGGGGCCTCTGGGGCCAACGTCCTGACTTTC. It codes for CASSRAGASGANVLTF.

This clone was seen a few times. The rearrangement links TRBV10-3 to TRBJ2-7; TRBD1 might be the D (6 bases). The CDR3 contains 13 residues. Trimming stripped 6 bases from V and 3 bases from J, with 12 bases between. Germline assignment: CDR1 ENHRY and CDR2 SYGVKD. The CDR3 region has the DNA TGTGCCATCAGCCGGACAGAGAGCTACGAGCAGTACTTC. Protein: CAISRTESYEQYF.

This clone came up a few times. The J gene is TRBJ2-4, the V gene TRBV4-1; 7 positions match TRBD1. The germline V gene encodes CDR1 MGHRA and CDR2 YSYEKL. The CDR3 sequence is 16 residues long. V trimming: 0 bases; J trimming: 4 bases; junction bases outside the gene matches: 6. For the CDR3, the DNA is TGCGCCAGCAGCCAAGAGCCGGGACAGAGAAAAAACATTCAGTACTTC. This gives the protein CASSQEPGQRKNIQYF.

The chain has TRBV15 and TRBJ2-7, with TRBD2 matching over 10 bases. There are 15 residues in the CDR3. From germline, CDR1 is LNHNV and CDR2 YYDKDF (reference sequence). The trim removed 0 bases at V and 2 bases at J, leaving 1 base unmatched. This CDR3 is CATSRDLAGAYEQYF. CDR3 nucleotides: TGTGCCACCAGCAGAGATCTAGCGGGAGCCTACGAGCAGTACTTC.

The V call is TRBV5-1, the J call TRBJ2-4; D unresolved. V lost 0 bases and J 0 bases, leaving 10 bases between the germline ends. The length of the CDR3 is 16 residues. Germline CDR1 reads SGHRS; CDR2 reads YFSETQ. The CDR3 region has the DNA TGCGCCAGCAGCTTGGTTGGCATCACAGCCAAAAACATTCAGTACTTC. Translating gives CASSLVGITAKNIQYF.

This clone was found a few times. V gene TRBV25-1 combines with J gene TRBJ1-4; D ambiguous. In germline, CDR1 is MGHDK, CDR2 SYGVNS. The CDR3 has 13 residues. Trimming took off 0 bases at V and 6 bases at J, with 5 bases between the two ends. This chain's CDR3 is CASSEYVDEKLFF. CDR3 bases: TGTGCCAGCAGTGAATATGTGGATGAAAAACTGTTTTTT. Filled out from reference TRBV25-1 and TRBJ1-4, the complete variable domain reads EADIYQTPRYLVIGTGKKITLECSQTMGHDKMYWYQQDPGMELHLIHYSYGVNSTEKGDLSSESTVSRIRTEHFPLTLESARPSHTSQYLCASSEYVDEKLFFGSGTQLSVL.

This clone came up a few times. This chain uses TRBV7-2 with TRBJ2-7; D possibly corresponds to TRBD1 (5 bases). The CDR3 has 15 residues. V lost 4 bases, J lost 1 base, and 14 bases lay in between. The germline CDR1 and CDR2 sequences are SGHTA and FQGNSA. The CDR3 DNA sequence: TGTGCCAGCAGCTCTGACAGTAACCCATCCTACGAGCAGTACTTC. Translation gives CASSSDSNPSYEQYF. The variable domain in full, with the rest retrieved from reference TRBV7-2 and TRBJ2-7, is GAGVSQSPSNKVTEKGKDVELRCDPISGHTALYWYRQSLGQGLEFLIYFQGNSAPDKSGLPSDRFSAERTGGSVSTLTIQRTQQEDSAVYLCASSSDSNPSYEQYFGPGTRLTVT.

This clone was seen more than once but under ten times. V usage is TRBV29-1 and J usage is TRBJ1-1; D is unclear. This CDR3 region has 12 residues. The germline gives CDR1 SQVTM, CDR2 ANQGSEA. V dropped 4 bases and J dropped 0 bases, with 6 bases sitting between them. The CDR3 coding sequence is TGCAGCGTTGCAGTGATGAACACTGAAGCTTTCTTT. Encoded protein: CSVAVMNTEAFF. Variable domain in full (rest from reference TRBV29-1 and TRBJ1-1): SAVISQKPSRDICQRGTSLTIQCQVDSQVTMMFWYRQQPGQSLTLIATANQGSEATYESGFVIDKFPISRPNLTFSTLTVSNMSPEDSSIYLCSVAVMNTEAFFGQGTRLTVV.

This clone was observed a few times. This chain uses TRBV28 with TRBJ2-7; possibly TRBD2 for D (6 bases). Germline values: CDR1 MDHEN, CDR2 SYDVKM. With 8 bases removed from V and 4 bases from J, the gap between germline ends came to 15 bases. The CDR3 spans 13 residues. This CDR3 is CASGIGSGYEQYF. Here the CDR3 DNA reads TGTGCCAGCGGCATAGGTAGCGGTTACGAGCAGTACTTC.